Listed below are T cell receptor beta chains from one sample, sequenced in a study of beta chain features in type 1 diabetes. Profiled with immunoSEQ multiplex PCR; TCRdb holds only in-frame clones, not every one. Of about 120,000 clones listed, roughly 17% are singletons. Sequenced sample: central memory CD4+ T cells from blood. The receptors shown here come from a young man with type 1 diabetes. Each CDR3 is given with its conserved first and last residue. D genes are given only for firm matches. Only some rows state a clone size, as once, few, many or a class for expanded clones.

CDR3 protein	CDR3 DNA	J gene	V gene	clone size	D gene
CASSLASGISTDTQYF	TGTGCCAGCAGCTTAGCCAGCGGAATAAGCACAGATACGCAGTATTTT	TRBJ2-3	TRBV7-2	few	-
CASSQTRFTDTQYF	TGTGCCAGCAGCCAAACTAGATTCACAGATACGCAGTATTTT	TRBJ2-3	TRBV14	-	-
CASSQTSGGTDTQYF	TGTGCCAGCAGCCAGACTAGCGGGGGCACAGATACGCAGTATTTT	TRBJ2-3	TRBV4-2	many	TRBD2
CASSAKRDYLWEQYF	TGTGCCAGCAGTGCAAAACGGGACTACCTTTGGGAGCAGTACTTC	TRBJ2-7	TRBV27	-	TRBD2
CSVVQGAQETQYF	TGCAGCGTTGTGCAGGGGGCTCAAGAGACCCAGTACTTC	TRBJ2-5	TRBV29-1	-	TRBD1
CAWSRLAGGLMNEQFF	TGTGCCTGGAGTCGACTAGCGGGGGGGCTGATGAATGAGCAGTTCTTC	TRBJ2-1	TRBV30	-	TRBD2
CASSRETGAYEQYF	TGTGCCAGCAGCCGAGAGACAGGAGCCTACGAGCAGTACTTC	TRBJ2-7	TRBV11-3	few	-
CAGTRGGPYNEQFF	TGTGCCGGCACCCGGGGGGGCCCCTACAATGAGCAGTTCTTC	TRBJ2-1	TRBV7-9	-	TRBD2
CASSFRNRGEKLFF	TGTGCCAGCAGTTTTCGTAACAGGGGGGAAAAACTGTTTTTT	TRBJ1-4	TRBV6-5	-	TRBD1
CASSGDYPYNEQFF	TGTGCCAGCAGTGGGGACTACCCTTACAATGAGCAGTTCTTC	TRBJ2-1	TRBV6-5	few	TRBD2
CASTRDLPSVSNQPQHF	TGTGCCAGTACCCGGGACCTACCCAGTGTGAGCAATCAGCCCCAGCATTTT	TRBJ1-5	TRBV19	few	-
CASSSFGTDTQYF	TGTGCCAGCAGCTCTTTCGGCACAGATACGCAGTATTTT	TRBJ2-3	TRBV5-6	-	-
CASGGTSEEQYF	TGTGCCAGCGGAGGGACTAGCGAGGAGCAGTACTTC	TRBJ2-7	TRBV7-2	few	TRBD2
CASSYSRVYNEQFF	TGTGCCAGCAGTTACTCCCGCGTGTACAATGAGCAGTTCTTC	TRBJ2-1	TRBV6-6	many	-
CASSYSNSQGAQYF	TGTGCCAGCAGTTACTCGAACAGTCAAGGCGCCCAGTACTTC	TRBJ2-5	TRBV6-6	many	-
CASSFGGLNTGELFF	TGTGCCAGCAGCTTCGGGGGGCTGAACACCGGGGAGCTGTTTTTT	TRBJ2-2	TRBV7-9	-	-
CASRETGGYGYTF	TGTGCCAGCAGAGAAACAGGGGGCTATGGCTACACCTTC	TRBJ1-2	TRBV28	few	TRBD1
CASSEFPTQGGGYTF	TGTGCCAGCAGTGAATTCCCAACTCAGGGTGGCGGCTACACCTTC	TRBJ1-2	TRBV6-1	few	-
CASSRTVDEKLFF	TGCGCCAGCAGCCGGACTGTAGATGAAAAACTGTTTTTT	TRBJ1-4	TRBV4-3	many	-
CASSKVLNTLWRNEQFF	TGTGCCAGCAGCAAAGTACTAAATACACTGTGGAGGAATGAGCAGTTCTTC	TRBJ2-1	TRBV21-1	few	-
CASSHGILRSETQYF	TGTGCCAGCAGCCATGGTATATTACGTTCAGAGACCCAGTACTTC	TRBJ2-5	TRBV14	-	-
CAWSVQRQTTGYTF	TGTGCCTGGAGTGTACAGAGACAGACGACTGGCTACACCTTC	TRBJ1-2	TRBV30	-	-
CASSQAQGAGELFF	TGCGCCAGCAGCCAAGCACAGGGGGCCGGGGAGCTGTTTTTT	TRBJ2-2	TRBV4-3	few	TRBD1
CASSPSKGYADTQYF	TGTGCCAGCAGCCCCTCGAAGGGGTACGCAGATACGCAGTATTTT	TRBJ2-3	TRBV4-2	-	-
CASSDGAGANVLTF	TGTGCCAGCAGTGATGGGGCTGGGGCCAACGTCCTGACTTTC	TRBJ2-6	TRBV25-1	-	-
CASSDPGSSEQFF	TGCGCCAGCAGCGACCCAGGGTCCAGTGAGCAGTTCTTC	TRBJ2-1	TRBV4-3	-	-
CASSITGGSYNSPLHF	TGTGCCAGCAGCATTACAGGGGGCTCCTATAATTCACCCCTCCACTTT	TRBJ1-6	TRBV7-9	-	TRBD1
CSVETPTQYF	TGCAGCGTTGAAACGCCTACGCAGTATTTT	TRBJ2-3	TRBV29-1	-	-
CASSPTSGRETQYF	TGTGCCAGCTCACCGACTAGCGGCAGGGAGACCCAGTACTTC	TRBJ2-5	TRBV18	few	TRBD2
CASSQSLILPGQGTTYNSPLHF	TGTGCCAGCAGCCAAAGTCTTATCCTTCCGGGACAGGGAACGACCTATAATTCACCCCTCCACTTT	TRBJ1-6	TRBV4-2	-	TRBD1
CASSPQGPPGRTQYF	TGTGCCAGCAGTCCGCAGGGACCGCCAGGGCGGACCCAGTACTTC	TRBJ2-5	TRBV28	few	-
CASSLGGAVSSPYGYTF	TGTGCCAGCAGTTTGGGAGGGGCCGTATCCTCTCCCTATGGCTACACCTTC	TRBJ1-2	TRBV27	few	-
CACSWDSNQPQHF	TGTGCCTGCTCGTGGGACAGCAATCAGCCCCAGCATTTT	TRBJ1-5	TRBV30	-	-
CSVETGGNEQYF	TGCAGCGTTGAAACAGGGGGCAATGAGCAGTACTTC	TRBJ2-7	TRBV29-1	few	TRBD1
CASSLMVTGNYYNEQFF	TGTGCCAGCAGTTTAATGGTGACAGGCAATTACTACAATGAGCAGTTCTTC	TRBJ2-1	TRBV28	-	-
CSVIQGRNTGEPFF	TGCAGCGTAATACAGGGGCGGAACACCGGGGAGCCGTTTTTT	TRBJ2-2	TRBV29-1	few	TRBD1
CASSLPNYGYTF	TGTGCCAGCAGTTTACCTAACTATGGCTACACCTTC	TRBJ1-2	TRBV28	-	-
CASSQDITGRDNEQFF	TGCGCCAGCAGCCAAGATATAACGGGGAGGGACAATGAGCAGTTCTTC	TRBJ2-1	TRBV4-3	-	TRBD2
CASSREQETQYF	TGCGCCAGCAGTCGGGAACAAGAGACCCAGTACTTC	TRBJ2-5	TRBV23-1	many	-
CASSQGPNTEAFF	TGTGCCAGCTCACAGGGACCGAACACTGAAGCTTTCTTT	TRBJ1-1	TRBV18	few	-
CASSLAEADTQYF	TGTGCCAGCAGCTTAGCGGAGGCAGATACGCAGTATTTT	TRBJ2-3	TRBV7-2	-	-
CAWSVRTGPPQFF	TGTGCCTGGAGTGTACGAACCGGACCCCCCCAGTTCTTC	TRBJ2-1	TRBV30	few	-